Below, 9 T cell receptor beta chains from the same sample are listed, as sequenced in a study of T cell responses to AZD1222 COVID-19 vaccine. Produced via immunoSEQ multiplex PCR; TCRdb's table is partial and in-frame only. The table includes around 150,000 clones, over 75% detected once. This sample comprised peripheral blood, obtained on day 0 of AZD1222 vaccination. These receptors were collected from an adult in good health.

V gene TRBV18 combines with J gene TRBJ2-3; 8 bases are a match to TRBD1. In germline, CDR1 is KGHSH, CDR2 LQKENI. The CDR3 is 17 amino acids. V gave up 0 bases and J gave up 1 base; unmatched junction bases: 6. CDR3 nucleotides: TGTGCCAGCTCACCACCGTTGGTCAGGGGGCGCACAGATACGCAGTATTTT. Amino acid sequence: CASSPPLVRGRTDTQYF.

V and J are TRBV4-1 and TRBJ2-3; weak D call: TRBD2 (6 bases). Deletions cut 0 bases from V and 1 base from J, with 11 bases between. Per the germline V gene, CDR1 is MGHRA and CDR2 is YSYEKL. The CDR3 loop spans 16 amino acids. The CDR3 nucleotides read TGCGCCAGCAGCCAAGATCGGAGGGGCCGCACAGATACGCAGTATTTT. Translation gives CASSQDRRGRTDTQYF.

The chain couples TRBV30 to TRBJ2-5, with D possibly being TRBD2 (7 bases). V dropped 8 bases and J dropped 5 bases, with 21 bases sitting between them. Germline loops: CDR1 GTSNPN, CDR2 SVGIG (reference sequence). This CDR3 spans 14 amino acids. As DNA, the CDR3 is TGTGCCGGGGGGGCAGGGGCCAGAGATGAGACCCAGTACTTC. It is translated as CAGGAGARDETQYF.

The chain couples TRBV5-1 to TRBJ2-2, with D uncertain. V was cut by 2 bases and J by 0 bases, with 8 bases left in between. This CDR3 is built from 15 residues. Germline values: CDR1 SGHRS, CDR2 YFSETQ. The CDR3 protein is CASSFGAANTGELFF. DNA for the CDR3: TGCGCCAGCAGCTTTGGCGCAGCGAACACCGGGGAGCTGTTTTTT. Complete variable domain (other parts from reference TRBV5-1 and TRBJ2-2): KAGVTQTPRYLIKTRGQQVTLSCSPISGHRSVSWYQQTPGQGLQFLFEYFSETQRNKGNFPGRFSGRQFSNSRSEMNVSTLELGDSALYLCASSFGAANTGELFFGEGSRLTVL.

The chain recombines TRBV16 with TRBJ2-7, with a tentative D call TRBD2 (6 bases). The CDR3 loop spans 14 amino acids. V lost 2 bases to trimming and J lost 6 bases, with 14 bases between them. Germline assignment: CDR1 KGHSY and CDR2 FQNENV. The CDR3 DNA reads TGTGCCAGCAGCCAAGGGACTGTAACCTGCGAGCAGTACTTC. It codes for CASSQGTVTCEQYF.

The CDR3 bases are TGTGCCAGCAGCCTGTTAGGGGGGGGTTCGGTTGAGCAGTTCTTC. This gives the protein CASSLLGGGSVEQFF. V and J are TRBV3-1 (or the pseudogene TRBV3-2) and TRBJ2-1; tentatively, D is TRBD2 (7 bases). This CDR3 is built from 15 residues. CDR1 LGHDT and CDR2 YNNKEL come from the germline V gene (reference sequence). V lost 4 bases and J lost 9, with 19 bases in between.

The chain carries TRBV20-1 and TRBJ2-1; no clear D. The CDR3 loop spans 11 amino acids. The germline gives CDR1 DFQATT, CDR2 SNEGSKA (reference sequence). V was trimmed by 4 bases and J by 3 bases, leaving 4 bases between them. Here the CDR3 reads CSANSYNEQFF. The CDR3 nucleotides are TGCAGTGCTAATAGCTACAATGAGCAGTTCTTC.

This sequence joins TRBV6-6 and TRBJ2-1, with 14 bases fitting TRBD2. With 3 bases clipped from V and 9 bases from J, the junction kept 7 bases outside the gene matches. Germline V gives CDR1 MNHNY, CDR2 SVGAGI (reference sequence). This CDR3 is built from 16 residues. The CDR3 region has the DNA TGTGCCAGCAGTTATCCGGCGGGACTAGCGGGAGTTGAGCAGTTCTTC. The encoded protein is CASSYPAGLAGVEQFF.

The chain combines TRBV7-2 with TRBJ2-7, with 12 bases aligning to TRBD2. The junction had 5 bases not matched to a gene; V was cut back by 5 bases and J by 0 bases. Germline V gene lookup returns CDR1 SGHTA and CDR2 FQGNSA. CDR3 size: 16 residues. CDR3 protein: CASSPSTSGSSYEQYF. The CDR3 DNA sequence: TGTGCCAGCAGCCCATCGACTAGCGGGAGCTCCTACGAGCAGTACTTC.